Listed below are T cell receptor beta chains from one sample, sequenced in a study of T cells in Graves' hyperthyroidism and ophthalmopathy. Via MiXCR, TCRdb re-called the multiplex PCR reads, giving one row per CDR3 protein. The table lists around 400,000 distinct CDR3 sequences, more than 20% of them singletons. The sample taken for sequencing was blood. The receptors originated from a man aged 45-65 years with Graves' hyperthyroidism. Both conserved end residues are part of each CDR3. D genes are given only for firm matches. For some rows the clone size is stated as once, few or many, or as a class when expanded; others skip it.

- TRBJ2-6 TRBV7-2 - 13 CASSLEAPNVLTF TGTGCCAGCAGCTTAGAGGCCCCCAACGTCCTGACTTTC
- TRBJ2-7 TRBV4-1 - 18 CASSQDQAWQGFNYEQYF TGCGCCAGCAGCCAAGATCAAGCGTGGCAGGGGTTTAACTACGAGCAGTACTTC
few TRBJ2-5 TRBV7-9 - 14 CASRSKGSEETQYF TGTGCCAGCAGATCGAAAGGGAGTGAAGAGACCCAGTACTTC
- TRBJ2-1 TRBV20-1 - 15 CSALRREAWMNEQFF TGCAGTGCCCTGAGGCGGGAAGCCTGGATGAATGAGCAGTTCTTC
many TRBJ1-6 TRBV5-1 TRBD1 15 CASSVVDRANSPLHF TGCGCCAGCAGTGTCGTCGACAGGGCTAATTCACCCCTCCACTTT
- TRBJ2-7 TRBV6-2/TRBV6-3 TRBD2 16 CASSYTVLAGDYEQYF TGTGCCAGCAGTTACACCGTACTAGCGGGAGATTACGAGCAGTACTTC
- TRBJ2-1 TRBV7-6 TRBD2 15 CASSPRLAGDSEQFF TGTGCCAGCAGCCCTAGACTAGCGGGAGATAGCGAGCAGTTCTTC
- TRBJ1-1 TRBV30 - 13 CAWSVVWDNEASF TGTGCCTGGAGTGTCGTATGGGACAATGAAGCTTCCTTT
few TRBJ2-3 TRBV3-1 TRBD2 14 CASSPKRESDTQYF TGTGCCAGCAGCCCCAAGCGGGAGTCAGATACGCAGTATTTT
- TRBJ1-1 TRBV3-1 - 14 CASSQAQGYTEAFF TGTGCCAGCAGCCAAGCGCAAGGCTACACTGAAGCTTTCTTT
few TRBJ2-6 TRBV29-1 - 14 CSVSGITGANVLTF TGCAGCGTTTCCGGGATCACTGGGGCCAACGTCCTGACTTTC
many TRBJ2-3 TRBV27 TRBD2 18 CASRPNSRGRASTDTQYF TGTGCCAGCAGACCGAATAGCCGCGGGAGGGCGAGCACAGATACGCAGTATTTT
many TRBJ2-7 TRBV3-1 - 15 CASSQEARSSYEQYF TGTGCCAGCAGCCAAGAAGCCAGGAGCTCCTACGAGCAGTACTTC
- TRBJ2-3 TRBV29-1 TRBD1 17 CGVEGVPGTASTDTQYF TGCGGCGTTGAAGGAGTACCCGGGACAGCCAGCACAGATACGCAGTATTTT
- TRBJ2-3 TRBV5-1 - 16 CASSRVPPTSTDTQYF TGCGCCAGCAGCCGTGTTCCTCCCACTTCTACAGATACGCAGTATTTT
many TRBJ1-2 TRBV28 - 12 CASSPGNYGYTF TGTGCCAGCTCCCCGGGGAACTATGGCTACACCTTC
- TRBJ1-2 TRBV20-1 - 13 CSATSLGGDGYTF TGCAGTGCGACATCGTTGGGGGGAGATGGCTACACCTTC
many TRBJ2-1 TRBV20-1 TRBD2 14 CSAQLAGEGWEQFF TGCAGTGCTCAACTAGCGGGAGAGGGGTGGGAGCAGTTCTTC
- TRBJ2-2 TRBV11-2 - 13 CASSLAGAGELFF TGTGCCAGCAGCTTAGCGGGAGCCGGGGAGCTGTTTTTT
many TRBJ2-3 TRBV28 - 15 CASSSYKVLSDTQYF TGTGCCAGCAGTTCGTACAAGGTTTTATCAGATACGCAGTATTTT
- TRBJ2-3 TRBV7-3 TRBD2 15 CASSLSSGRRDTQYF TGTGCCAGCAGTCTATCTAGCGGGAGACGGGATACGCAGTATTTT
many TRBJ2-5 TRBV28 TRBD1 16 CASSPGQGAWQETQYF TGTGCCAGCAGCCCCGGACAGGGGGCATGGCAAGAGACCCAGTACTTC
few TRBJ2-5 TRBV28 - 13 CASSPTVLKTQYF TGTGCCAGCAGTCCGACAGTACTGAAGACCCAGTACTTC
few TRBJ2-7 TRBV19 - 16 CASSIVHTGSAYEQYF TGTGCCAGTAGTATAGTTCATACAGGGTCTGCCTACGAGCAGTACTTC
few TRBJ2-7 TRBV19 - 13 CASSRGPRHEQYF TGTGCCAGTAGTAGGGGCCCTAGACACGAGCAGTACTTC
many TRBJ2-3 TRBV11-2 TRBD2 17 CASSPEGLAVVTDTQYF TGTGCCAGCAGCCCCGAGGGACTAGCGGTGGTCACAGATACGCAGTATTTT
few TRBJ2-2 TRBV18 - 14 CASSSGLYTGELFF TGTGCCAGCTCATCTGGACTATACACCGGGGAGCTGTTTTTT
many TRBJ2-5 TRBV28 - 12 CASSLLQETQYF TGTGCCAGCAGCTTGCTCCAAGAGACCCAGTACTTC
- TRBJ1-1 TRBV20-1 - 12 CSAQGWGTEAFF TGCAGTGCTCAGGGCTGGGGCACTGAAGCTTTCTTT
- TRBJ1-2 TRBV6-1 TRBD1 14 CASRKPGQGNGYTF TGTGCCAGCAGAAAACCGGGACAGGGCAATGGCTACACCTTC
few TRBJ2-7 TRBV29-1 - 13 CSVEGTRAYEQYF TGCAGCGTTGAAGGTACGAGAGCCTACGAGCAGTACTTC
- TRBJ2-7 TRBV27 - 12 CASSLSISEQYF TGTGCCAGCAGTTTATCGATAAGCGAGCAGTACTTC
- TRBJ1-1 TRBV6-5 - 16 CASSSGRTGVSTEAFF TGTGCCAGCAGTTCCGGACGGACCGGAGTGAGCACTGAAGCTTTCTTT
- TRBJ2-7 TRBV2 - 12 CASRDLTYEQYF TGTGCCAGCCGGGACCTCACCTACGAGCAGTACTTC
many TRBJ2-3 TRBV20-1 TRBD2 15 CSADPGLEGTDTQYF TGCAGTGCCGACCCAGGACTAGAAGGGACAGATACGCAGTATTTT
- TRBJ2-7 TRBV6-1 - 15 CASSEGDTIRNEQYF TGTGCCAGCAGTGAAGGCGACACAATTAGGAACGAGCAGTACTTC
- TRBJ1-6 TRBV27 - 19 CASSLKPQIGFTYNSPLHF TGTGCCAGCAGTTTAAAACCCCAAATAGGGTTTACTTATAATTCACCCCTCCACTTT
few TRBJ2-5 TRBV29-1 TRBD1 13 CSAVGQGYETQYF TGCAGCGCCGTAGGACAGGGTTACGAGACCCAGTACTTC
- TRBJ2-2 TRBV4-2 TRBD1 16 CASSQAGTGNTGELFF TGTGCCAGCAGCCAAGCCGGGACAGGGAACACCGGGGAGCTGTTTTTT
- TRBJ1-1 TRBV11-3 - 13 CASSLSVRQVAFF TGTGCCAGCAGCTTATCCGTGAGACAGGTCGCTTTCTTT
few TRBJ2-7 TRBV11-3 - 14 CASSLETNSYEQYF TGTGCCAGCAGCTTAGAAACTAACTCCTACGAGCAGTACTTC
many TRBJ1-4 TRBV12-3/TRBV12-4 - 14 CASSRGPTNEKLFF TGTGCCAGCAGCCGGGGGCCAACTAATGAAAAACTGTTTTTT